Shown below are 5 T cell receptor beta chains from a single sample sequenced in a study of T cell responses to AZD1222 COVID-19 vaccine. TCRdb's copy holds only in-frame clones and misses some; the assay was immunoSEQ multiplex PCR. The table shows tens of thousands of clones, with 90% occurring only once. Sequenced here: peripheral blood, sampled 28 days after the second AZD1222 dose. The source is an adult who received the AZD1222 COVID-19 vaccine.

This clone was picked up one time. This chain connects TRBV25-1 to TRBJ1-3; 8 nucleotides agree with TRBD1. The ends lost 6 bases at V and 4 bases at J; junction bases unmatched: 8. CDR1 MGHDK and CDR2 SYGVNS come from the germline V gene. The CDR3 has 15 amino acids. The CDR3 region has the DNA TGTGCCAGCAGAGCGACAGGGGTGTGGGGAAACACCATATATTTT. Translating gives CASRATGVWGNTIYF. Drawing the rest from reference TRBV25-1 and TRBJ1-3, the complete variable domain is EADIYQTPRYLVIGTGKKITLECSQTMGHDKMYWYQQDPGMELHLIHYSYGVNSTEKGDLSSESTVSRIRTEHFPLTLESARPSHTSQYLCASRATGVWGNTIYFGEGSWLTVV.

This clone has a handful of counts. CDR3 bases: TGTGCCAGCAGTCCACTAGCGGGGGGGATGGGCAGGCAGTTCTTC. Its translation is CASSPLAGGMGRQFF. The chain employs TRBV7-2 and TRBJ2-1; 13 bases align to TRBD2. This CDR3 is 15 amino acids long. Germline lookup yields CDR1 SGHTA and CDR2 FQGNSA. With 6 bases clipped from V and 12 bases from J, the junction kept 11 bases outside the gene matches.

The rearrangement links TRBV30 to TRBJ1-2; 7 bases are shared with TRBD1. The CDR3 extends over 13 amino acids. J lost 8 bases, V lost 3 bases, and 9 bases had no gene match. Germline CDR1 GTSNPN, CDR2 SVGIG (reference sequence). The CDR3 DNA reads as TGTGCCTGGAGCGAAACAGGGGAGGGCGGCTACACCTTC. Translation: CAWSETGEGGYTF.

CDR3 DNA: TGTGCCAGCAGCAAAGGGAGGGGCACTAGGGGGAGCACAGATACGCAGTATTTT. This gives the protein CASSKGRGTRGSTDTQYF. The J gene is TRBJ2-3, the V gene TRBV11-3; perhaps TRBD2 as D (7 bases). The V gene lost 5 bases and the J gene lost 0 bases, with 21 bases spanning the gap. Germline V lookup: CDR1 SGHNT, CDR2 YENEEA. The CDR3 contains 18 residues.

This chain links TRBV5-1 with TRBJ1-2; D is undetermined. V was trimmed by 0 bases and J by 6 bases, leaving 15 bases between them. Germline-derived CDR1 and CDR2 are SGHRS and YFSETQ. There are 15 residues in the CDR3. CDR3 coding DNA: TGCGCCAGCAGCTTGGCGGCCCAAGGGATTGATGGCTACACCTTC. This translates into CASSLAAQGIDGYTF. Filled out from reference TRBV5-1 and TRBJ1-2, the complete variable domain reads KAGVTQTPRYLIKTRGQQVTLSCSPISGHRSVSWYQQTPGQGLQFLFEYFSETQRNKGNFPGRFSGRQFSNSRSEMNVSTLELGDSALYLCASSLAAQGIDGYTFGSGTRLTVV.